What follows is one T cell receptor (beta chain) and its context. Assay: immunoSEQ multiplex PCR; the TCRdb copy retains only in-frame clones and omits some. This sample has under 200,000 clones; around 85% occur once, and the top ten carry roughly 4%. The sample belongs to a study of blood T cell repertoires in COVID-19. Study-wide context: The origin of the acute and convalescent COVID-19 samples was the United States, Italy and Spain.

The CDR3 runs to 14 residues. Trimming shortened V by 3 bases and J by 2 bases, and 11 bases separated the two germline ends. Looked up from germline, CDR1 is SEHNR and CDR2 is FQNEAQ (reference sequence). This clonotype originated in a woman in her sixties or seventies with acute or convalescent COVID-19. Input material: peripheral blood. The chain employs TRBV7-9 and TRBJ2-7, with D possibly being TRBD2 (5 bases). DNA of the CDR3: TGTGCCAGCAGCTTCAGTGAGCGGCCCTACGAGCAGTACTTC. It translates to CASSFSERPYEQYF.